This T cell receptor beta chain was obtained from a study of blood T cell repertoires in COVID-19. Germline CDR1 is LGHDT and CDR2 is YNNKEL (reference sequence). This CDR3 contains 15 residues. V was trimmed by 0 bases and J by 4 bases, leaving 12 bases between them. In the original analysis: Using reference gene primer amplification, nucleated cell counts were estimated. Generated by immunoSEQ multiplex PCR, the TCRdb table keeps only in-frame clones and is missing some. V, J and clone size are those of that table, while D and trimming were read from the DNA. Here the sample spans approximately 99,000 clones, 80% to 90% being singletons.

This receptor was taken from a human donor in a cohort sampled during active COVID-19. The sequenced material came from peripheral blood. The J gene is TRBJ1-2, the V gene TRBV3-1 (or the pseudogene TRBV3-2); D is uncertain. CDR3 nucleotide sequence: TGTGCCAGCAGCCAAGAAGGGAGACCGTCCTATGGCTACACCTTC. This gives the protein CASSQEGRPSYGYTF.